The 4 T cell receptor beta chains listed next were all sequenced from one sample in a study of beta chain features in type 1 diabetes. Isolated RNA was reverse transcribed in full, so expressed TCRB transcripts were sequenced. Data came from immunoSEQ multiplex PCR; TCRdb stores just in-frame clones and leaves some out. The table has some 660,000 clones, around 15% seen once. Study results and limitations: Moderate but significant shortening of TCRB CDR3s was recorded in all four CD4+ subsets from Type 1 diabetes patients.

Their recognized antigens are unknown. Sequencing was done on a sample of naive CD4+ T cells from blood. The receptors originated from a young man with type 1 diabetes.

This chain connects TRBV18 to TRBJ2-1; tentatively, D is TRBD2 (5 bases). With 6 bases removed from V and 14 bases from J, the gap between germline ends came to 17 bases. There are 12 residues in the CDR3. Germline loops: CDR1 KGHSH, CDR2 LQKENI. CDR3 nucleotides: TGTGCCAGCTCTCTCGTCCGGGAAGAAAAGTTCTTC. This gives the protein CASSLVREEKFF.

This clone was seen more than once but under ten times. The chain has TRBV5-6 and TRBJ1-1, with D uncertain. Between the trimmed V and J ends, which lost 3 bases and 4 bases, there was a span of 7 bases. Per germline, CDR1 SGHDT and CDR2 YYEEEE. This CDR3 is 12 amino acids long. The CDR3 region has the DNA TGTGCCAGCAGCTCGGTTTTCACTGAAGCTTTCTTT. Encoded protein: CASSSVFTEAFF. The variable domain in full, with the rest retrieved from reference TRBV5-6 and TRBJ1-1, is DAGVTQSPTHLIKTRGQQVTLRCSPKSGHDTVSWYQQALGQGPQFIFQYYEEEERQRGNFPDRFSGHQFPNYSSELNVNALLLGDSALYLCASSSVFTEAFFGQGTRLTVV.

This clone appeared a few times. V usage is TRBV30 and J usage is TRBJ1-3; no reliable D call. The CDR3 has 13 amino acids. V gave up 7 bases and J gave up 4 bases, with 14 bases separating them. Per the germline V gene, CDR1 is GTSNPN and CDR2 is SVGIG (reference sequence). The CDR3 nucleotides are TGTGCCTTGATGGGTATGGCAGGAAACACCATATATTTT. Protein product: CALMGMAGNTIYF.

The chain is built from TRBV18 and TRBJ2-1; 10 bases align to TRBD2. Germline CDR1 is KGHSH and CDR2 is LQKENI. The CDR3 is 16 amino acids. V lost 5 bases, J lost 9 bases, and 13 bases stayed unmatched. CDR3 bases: TGTGCCAGCTCATCTAGTCTAGCGGGAGTAAGAGGTGAGCAGTTCTTC. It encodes CASSSSLAGVRGEQFF.